This T cell receptor beta chain was sequenced in a study of T cell responses to AZD1222 COVID-19 vaccine. The germline V gene has CDR1 LGHDT and CDR2 YNNKEL (reference sequence). Trimming cost V 1 base and J 8 bases, with 11 bases left between them. This CDR3 is 14 amino acids long. Data came from immunoSEQ multiplex PCR; TCRdb stores just in-frame clones and leaves some out. This table has 65,000 to 75,000 clones, 80% to 85% appearing once. About this clone: Its antigen is still unknown.

Study-wide findings and caveats: Among AZD1222 vaccinees, only 6 or 7 were seropositive at baseline.

V and J are TRBV3-1 (or the pseudogene TRBV3-2) and TRBJ1-4; D unclear. Specimen: peripheral blood, collected on day 0 of AZD1222 vaccination. This receptor was identified in an adult in good health. The DNA for the CDR3 is TGTGCCAGCAGCCAAGTGGGAGGGAACGAAAAACTGTTTTTT. Protein sequence: CASSQVGGNEKLFF.